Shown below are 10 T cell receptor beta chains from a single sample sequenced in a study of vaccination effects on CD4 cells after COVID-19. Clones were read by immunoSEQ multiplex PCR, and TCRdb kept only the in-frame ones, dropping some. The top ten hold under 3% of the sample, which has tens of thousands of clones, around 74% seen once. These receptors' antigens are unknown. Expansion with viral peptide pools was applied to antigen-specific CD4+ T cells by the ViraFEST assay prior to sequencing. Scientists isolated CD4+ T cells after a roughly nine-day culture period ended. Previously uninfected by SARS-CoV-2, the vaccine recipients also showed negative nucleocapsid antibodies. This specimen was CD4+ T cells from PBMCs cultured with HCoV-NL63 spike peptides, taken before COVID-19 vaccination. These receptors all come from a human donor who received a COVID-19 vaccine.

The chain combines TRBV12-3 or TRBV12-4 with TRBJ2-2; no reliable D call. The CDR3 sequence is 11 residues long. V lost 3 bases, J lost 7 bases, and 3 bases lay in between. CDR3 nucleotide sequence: TGTGCCAGCAGTTTCTTCGGGGAGCTGTTTTTT. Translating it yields CASSFFGELFF.

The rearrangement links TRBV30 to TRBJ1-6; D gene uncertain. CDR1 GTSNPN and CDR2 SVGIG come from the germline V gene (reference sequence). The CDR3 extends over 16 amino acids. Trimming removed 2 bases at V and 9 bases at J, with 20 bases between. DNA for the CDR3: TGTGCCTGGAGTATACCGGGCCTTTATTCCGGTTCACCCCTCCACTTT. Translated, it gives CAWSIPGLYSGSPLHF.

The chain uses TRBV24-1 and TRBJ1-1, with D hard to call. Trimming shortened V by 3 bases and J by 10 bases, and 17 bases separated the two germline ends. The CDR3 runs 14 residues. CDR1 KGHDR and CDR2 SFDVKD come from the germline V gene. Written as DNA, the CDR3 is TGTGCCACCAGTGATCGAGGTATCTTTATCGGAGCTTTCTTT. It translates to CATSDRGIFIGAFF.

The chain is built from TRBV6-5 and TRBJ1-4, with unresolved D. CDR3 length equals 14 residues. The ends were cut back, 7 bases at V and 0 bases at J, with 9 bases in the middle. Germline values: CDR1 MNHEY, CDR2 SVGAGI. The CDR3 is CASKRSPTNEKLFF. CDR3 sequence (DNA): TGTGCCAGCAAACGGAGTCCAACTAATGAAAAACTGTTTTTT.

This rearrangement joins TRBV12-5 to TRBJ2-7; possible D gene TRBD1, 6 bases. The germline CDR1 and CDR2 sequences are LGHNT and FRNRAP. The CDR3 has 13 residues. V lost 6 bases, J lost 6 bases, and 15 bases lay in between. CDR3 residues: CASGLQGFSEQYV. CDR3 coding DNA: TGTGCTAGTGGGCTACAGGGTTTTAGCGAGCAGTACGTC.

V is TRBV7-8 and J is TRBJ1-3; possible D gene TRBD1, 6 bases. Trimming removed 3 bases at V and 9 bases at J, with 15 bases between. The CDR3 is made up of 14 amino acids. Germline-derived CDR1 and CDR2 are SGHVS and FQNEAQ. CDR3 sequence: CASSLLDLGGTIYF. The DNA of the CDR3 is TGTGCCAGCAGCTTGCTGGATTTAGGGGGCACCATATATTTT. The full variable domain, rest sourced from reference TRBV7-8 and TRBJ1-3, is GAGVSQSPRYKVAKRGQDVALRCDPISGHVSLFWYQQALGQGPEFLTYFQNEAQLDKSGLPSDRFFAERPEGSVSTLKIQRTQQEDSAVYLCASSLLDLGGTIYFGEGSWLTVV.

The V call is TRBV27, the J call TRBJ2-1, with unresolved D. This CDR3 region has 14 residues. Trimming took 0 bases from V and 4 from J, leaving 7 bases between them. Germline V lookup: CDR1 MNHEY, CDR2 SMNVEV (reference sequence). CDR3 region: CASSLSQTYNEQFF. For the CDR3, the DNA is TGTGCCAGCAGTTTATCACAGACTTACAATGAGCAGTTCTTC.

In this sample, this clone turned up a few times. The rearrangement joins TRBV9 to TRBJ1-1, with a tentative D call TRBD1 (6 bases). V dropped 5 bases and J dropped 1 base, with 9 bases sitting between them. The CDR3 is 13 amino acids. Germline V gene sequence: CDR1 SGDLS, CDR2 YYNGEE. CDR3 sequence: CASSQGGNTEAFF. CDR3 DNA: TGTGCCAGCAGTCAAGGGGGGAACACTGAAGCTTTCTTT.

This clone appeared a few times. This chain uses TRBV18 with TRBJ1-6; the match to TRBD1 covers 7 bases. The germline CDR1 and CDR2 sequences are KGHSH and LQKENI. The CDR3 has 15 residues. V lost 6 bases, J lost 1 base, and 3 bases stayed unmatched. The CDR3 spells CASSPGGSYNSPLHF. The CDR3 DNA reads TGTGCCAGCTCCCCAGGGGGATCCTATAATTCACCCCTCCACTTT.

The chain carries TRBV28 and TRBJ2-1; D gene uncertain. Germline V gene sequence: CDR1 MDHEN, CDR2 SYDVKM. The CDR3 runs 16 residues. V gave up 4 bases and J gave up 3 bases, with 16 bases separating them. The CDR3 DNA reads TGTGCCAGCAGTTCGAGCAGGCTCGGGCTCTACAATGAGCAGTTCTTC. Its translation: CASSSSRLGLYNEQFF. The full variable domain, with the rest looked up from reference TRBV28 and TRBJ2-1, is DVKVTQSSRYLVKRTGEKVFLECVQDMDHENMFWYRQDPGLGLRLIYFSYDVKMKEKGDIPEGYSVSREKKERFSLILESASTNQTSMYLCASSSSRLGLYNEQFFGPGTRLTVL.